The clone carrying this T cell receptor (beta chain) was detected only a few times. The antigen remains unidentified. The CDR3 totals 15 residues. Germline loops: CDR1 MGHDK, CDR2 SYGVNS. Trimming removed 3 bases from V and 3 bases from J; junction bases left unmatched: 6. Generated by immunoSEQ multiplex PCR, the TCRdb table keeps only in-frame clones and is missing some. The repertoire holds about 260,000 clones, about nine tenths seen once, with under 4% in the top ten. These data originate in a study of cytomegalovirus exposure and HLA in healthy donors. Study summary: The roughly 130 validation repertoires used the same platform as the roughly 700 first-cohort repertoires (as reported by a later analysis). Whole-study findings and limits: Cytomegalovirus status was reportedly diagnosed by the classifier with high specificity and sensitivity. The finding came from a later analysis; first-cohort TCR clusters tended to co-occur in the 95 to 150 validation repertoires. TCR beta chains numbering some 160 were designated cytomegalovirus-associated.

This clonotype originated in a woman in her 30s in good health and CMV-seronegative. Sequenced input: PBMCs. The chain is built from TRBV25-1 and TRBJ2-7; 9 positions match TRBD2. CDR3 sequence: CASSDRREGGYEQYF. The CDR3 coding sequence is TGTGCCAGCAGTGATCGGCGGGAGGGCGGCTACGAGCAGTACTTC.